These 26 T cell receptor beta chains were sequenced from one sample in a study of regulatory T cells in long-lasting Graves disease (dated by TCRdb to the early 2020s). The method was multiplex PCR. Sequenced on an Illumina HiSeq 4000. To build TCR beta libraries, CDR3 regions were amplified by Arm-PCR using iRepertoire HTBI primers. The raw public data were reprocessed by TCRdb itself: fastp quality trimming at Q25, MiXCR clonotype calling, in-frame beta chains only. Under each unique CDR3 protein, matching rows form one entry showing the most common genes and DNA. The sample table lists roughly 420,000 distinct CDR3 sequences, approximately 16% of them with a count of one. About 10% of the sample comes from the top ten. According to the study, the label for this sample's time point signals: newly diagnosed GD, antithyroid drugs for less than 3 months. For both TCR sequencing and RNA sequencing, RNA was extracted from PBMCs using TRIzol.

Separately, the same data were catalogued under a study of T cells in Graves' hyperthyroidism and ophthalmopathy.

Sequenced material: peripheral blood mononuclear cells (PBMCs), taken at new diagnosis, from a patient treated with antithyroid drugs. Every receptor here comes from a woman aged 25 to 39 with Graves disease. Donor details come from another sample of the same person, matched by shared clones.

This clonotype was counted a few times. The gene calls are TRBV5-1 and TRBJ2-7; D perhaps matches TRBD1 (6 bases). Germline V lookup: CDR1 SGHRS, CDR2 YFSETQ. The V end was cut by 0 bases, the J end by 4 bases, with 14 bases between. The CDR3 is 15 residues long. This chain's CDR3 is CASSLEPGAVYEQYF. CDR3 in DNA: TGCGCCAGCAGCTTGGAGCCAGGGGCAGTTTACGAGCAGTACTTC.

This clonotype was counted many times. This chain uses TRBV6-2 or TRBV6-3 with TRBJ2-7; D call uncertain. The CDR3 covers 13 residues. Trimming pared 1 base from V and 5 bases from J, leaving 9 bases between. Germline V gene data show CDR1 as MNHEY and CDR2 as SVGEGT. CDR3 in DNA: TGTGCCAGCAGTTACTTCGGCCAGGACGAGCAGTACTTC. Its protein is CASSYFGQDEQYF.

The V and J genes are TRBV5-1 and TRBJ2-2; D might be TRBD1 or TRBD2, each matching 6 bases. CDR1 and CDR2 (germline): SGHRS, YFSETQ. Trimming removed 3 bases at V and 5 bases at J, with 17 bases between. The CDR3 totals 16 residues. The CDR3 spells CASSSRAQGRTGELFF. The CDR3 nucleotides read TGCGCCAGCAGCTCGAGGGCCCAGGGGAGGACCGGGGAGCTGTTTTTT.

Turning to this clonotype: A much bigger clone sits one base away, suggesting this may be a read error. V gene TRBV4-3 combines with J gene TRBJ2-3, with D hard to call. The J call may be in error: the DNA end matches TRBJ2-1 better. The CDR3 has 14 amino acids. CDR1 and CDR2 from the germline V gene are LGHNA and YSLEER. This CDR3 is CASSQDPASYEQFF. For the CDR3, the DNA is TGCGCCAGCAGCCAAGATCCAGCGTCCTACGAGCAGTTCTTC.

This clonotype was recorded at least ten times. The V gene is TRBV11-2, the J gene TRBJ2-7; TRBD1 is a possible D gene (6 bases). Trimming took off 6 bases at V and 6 bases at J, with 15 bases between the two ends. The germline V gene has CDR1 SGHAT and CDR2 FQNNGV. This CDR3 comprises 13 residues. CDR3 bases: TGTGCCAGCAGTCAAACAGGGTTACGCGAGCAGTACTTC. Residues: CASSQTGLREQYF.

This clonotype was seen at least ten times. This chain uses TRBV6-1 with TRBJ1-2; the D gene is possibly TRBD1 (6 bases). The CDR3 sequence is 13 residues long. In germline, CDR1 is MNHNS, CDR2 SASEGT. Trimming removed 0 bases from V and 8 bases from J, with 10 bases in between. The CDR3 here is CASSEAGGSGYTF. In nucleotides, the CDR3 is TGTGCCAGCAGTGAAGCCGGGGGCAGCGGCTACACCTTC.

At least ten counts were recorded for this clonotype. The chain couples TRBV12-3 or TRBV12-4 to TRBJ2-3; unclear D gene. V lost 2 bases and J 2 bases, leaving 5 bases between the germline ends. The CDR3 covers 13 residues. CDR3 sequence (DNA): TGTGCCAGCAGTTTATCTAACACAGATACGCAGTATTTT. Protein product: CASSLSNTDTQYF.

The chain uses TRBV19 and TRBJ2-1; 12 nucleotides align to TRBD2. With V trimmed by 8 bases and J by 0 bases, 8 bases remained unmatched. There are 17 residues in the CDR3. CDR1 and CDR2 from the germline V gene are LNHDA and SQIVND (reference sequence). CDR3 DNA sequence: TGTGCCAGTGTGGGGACTAGCGGGCTGAGCTCCTACAATGAGCAGTTCTTC. This sequence encodes CASVGTSGLSSYNEQFF.

This clonotype was observed a few times. The chain couples TRBV19 to TRBJ2-1; D tentatively reads TRBD1 or TRBD2 (5 bases each). V lost 3 bases and J lost 2, with 14 bases in between. Germline CDR1 and CDR2: LNHDA and SQIVND (reference sequence). The CDR3 consists of 16 residues. The CDR3 DNA reads TGTGCCAGTAGTATCAACCGGGACGGACCCTACAATGAGCAGTTCTTC. Protein product: CASSINRDGPYNEQFF.

This clonotype has a count of ten or more. The V and J genes are TRBV11-2 and TRBJ2-7; 7 nucleotides align to TRBD2. V was clipped by 5 bases and J by 5 bases; unmatched bases: 9. In germline, CDR1 is SGHAT, CDR2 FQNNGV. The CDR3 is made up of 14 amino acids. As DNA, the CDR3 is TGTGCCAGCAGCCTCCTAGGAGGGAGGGACGAGCAGTACTTC. Protein sequence: CASSLLGGRDEQYF.

This clonotype was picked up a small number of times. This sequence joins TRBV20-1 and TRBJ2-1, with TRBD2 as a possible D gene (5 bases). Trimming removed 5 bases from V and 2 bases from J, with 19 bases in between. The CDR3 covers 16 residues. CDR1 DFQATT and CDR2 SNEGSKA come from the germline V gene (reference sequence). The CDR3 region is CSASRTAAGTYNEQFF. The CDR3 bases are TGCAGTGCTTCTAGGACGGCGGCCGGGACCTACAATGAGCAGTTCTTC.

This clonotype has more than one count but fewer than ten. The V call is TRBV29-1, the J call TRBJ1-1; a weak D match, TRBD1 (5 bases). Germline lookup yields CDR1 SQVTM and CDR2 ANQGSEA. This CDR3 is built from 13 residues. V lost 2 bases, J lost 7 bases, and 14 bases lay in between. Here the CDR3 DNA reads TGCAGCGTTGAATCAGGGCAACTTCTTGAAGCTTTCTTT. It yields the protein CSVESGQLLEAFF.

A note on this clonotype: It is likely a read error, because the conserved phenylalanine at the end of the CDR3 is missing. The J gene is TRBJ2-5, the V gene TRBV20-1; D might be TRBD1 (5 bases). This CDR3 has 15 amino acids. The V and J ends lost 1 base and 2 bases respectively, with 14 bases between them. From germline, CDR1 is DFQATT and CDR2 SNEGSKA (reference sequence). This CDR3 is CSARAQGQGQETQYS. Here the CDR3 DNA reads TGCAGTGCTAGAGCGCAAGGACAAGGGCAAGAGACCCAGTACTCC.

The CDR3 DNA sequence: TGCGCCAGCAGCCAAGAAACAGACGGGACAGCCGAAGCTTTCTTT. Translation gives CASSQETDGTAEAFF. The V gene is TRBV4-3, the J gene TRBJ1-1; TRBD1 matches at 7 bases. V was pared by 0 bases and J by 8 bases, with 9 bases of the junction left unmatched. Germline V CDR1 and CDR2: LGHNA, YSLEER. CDR3 size: 15 residues.

This clonotype was seen repeatedly, ten times or more. This chain joins TRBV6-1 and TRBJ2-2, with D perhaps matching TRBD2 (5 bases). Germline CDR1 MNHNS, CDR2 SASEGT. Trimming cost V 6 bases and J 4 bases, with 12 bases left between them. CDR3 length: 14 amino acids. The CDR3 region is CASSPRGSTGELFF. CDR3 DNA sequence: TGTGCCAGCAGCCCAAGAGGGAGCACCGGGGAGCTGTTTTTT.

The table lists this clonotype with many counts. CDR3: CASSPGTPNEQFF. CDR3 nucleotide sequence: TGTGCCAGCTCACCAGGGACTCCCAATGAGCAGTTCTTC. The V gene is TRBV18, the J gene TRBJ2-1; perhaps TRBD2 as D (6 bases). CDR3 length: 13 amino acids. Germline loops: CDR1 KGHSH, CDR2 LQKENI. V was pared by 2 bases and J by 6 bases, with 8 bases between. The full variable domain, rest sourced from reference TRBV18 and TRBJ2-1, is NAGVMQNPRHLVRRRGQEARLRCSPMKGHSHVYWYRQLPEEGLKFMVYLQKENIIDESGMPKERFSAEFPKEGPSILRIQQVVRGDSAAYFCASSPGTPNEQFFGPGTRLTVL.

The J gene is TRBJ2-4, the V gene TRBV29-1; tentative D call: TRBD1 (5 bases). Trimming pared 4 bases from V and 0 bases from J, leaving 7 bases between. This CDR3 is built from 13 residues. CDR1 and CDR2 from the germline V gene are SQVTM and ANQGSEA. CDR3 amino acids: CSVGQQAKNIQYF. DNA of the CDR3: TGCAGCGTTGGACAGCAAGCCAAAAACATTCAGTACTTC.

This clonotype was counted between two and nine times. The rearrangement uses TRBV6-2 or TRBV6-3 and TRBJ2-7; the match to TRBD2 covers 7 bases. J lost 6 bases, V lost 5 bases, and 10 bases had no gene match. The germline CDR1 and CDR2 sequences are MNHEY and SVGEGT. The CDR3 has 14 residues. In DNA, the CDR3 is TGTGCCAGCAGTCCTAGCGGATGGGGGGTCGAGCAGTACTTC. Translating it yields CASSPSGWGVEQYF.

The chain has TRBV7-2 and TRBJ2-2; D is unresolved. There are 14 residues in the CDR3. V lost 5 bases and J lost 6, with 13 bases in between. Germline CDR1 is SGHTA and CDR2 is FQGNSA. CDR3 loop: CASSPSPSSGELFF. CDR3 coding DNA: TGTGCCAGCAGCCCCAGCCCTAGTTCCGGGGAGCTGTTTTTT. The entire variable domain, with the rest obtained from reference TRBV7-2 and TRBJ2-2, is as follows: GAGVSQSPSNKVTEKGKDVELRCDPISGHTALYWYRQSLGQGLEFLIYFQGNSAPDKSGLPSDRFSAERTGGSVSTLTIQRTQQEDSAVYLCASSPSPSSGELFFGEGSRLTVL.

This clonotype occurred many times. CDR3 nucleotide sequence: TGTGCCAGCAGTATGGACAGGGGACCGGGCGGGGAGCTGTTTTTT. Protein: CASSMDRGPGGELFF. The chain joins TRBV2 to TRBJ2-2; 9 bases are shared with TRBD1. The CDR3 runs to 15 residues. CDR1 SNHLY and CDR2 FYNNEI come from the germline V gene. J was trimmed by 7 bases and V by 5 bases; bases with no gene match: 8.

In the case of this clonotype: A junction boundary mismatches the germline segment, possibly from a read error. The chain couples TRBV28 to TRBJ1-2; 9 positions match TRBD1. CDR3 length: 12 amino acids. Germline assignment: CDR1 MDHEN and CDR2 SYDVKM. Written as DNA, the CDR3 is TGTGCCAGCACCCCGGCGGGACAGGGATCCGTCTTC. It is translated as CASTPAGQGSVF.

The genes are TRBV20-1 and TRBJ2-6, with 8 bases fitting TRBD2. The germline V gene encodes CDR1 DFQATT and CDR2 SNEGSKA (reference sequence). J was trimmed by 0 bases and V by 1 base; bases with no gene match: 11. The CDR3 length is 19 residues. The DNA of the CDR3 is TGCAGTGCTAGAGCTGGCGGGGGGACCCGAAGCTCTGGGGCCAACGTCCTGACTTTC. Protein: CSARAGGGTRSSGANVLTF.

The chain carries TRBV5-1 and TRBJ2-1; 9 bases fit TRBD1. Germline CDR1 SGHRS, CDR2 YFSETQ. Unmatched junction bases numbered 14, after V lost 7 bases and J lost 3 bases. This CDR3 region has 17 residues. In DNA form, the CDR3 reads TGCGCCAGCTGCCTTGAACCCGGACAGGGGTTCTACAATGAGCAGTTCTTC. It translates to CASCLEPGQGFYNEQFF.

This clonotype was counted between two and nine times. V is TRBV5-4 and J is TRBJ2-2, with TRBD2 matching over 9 bases. Losses at the gene ends were 3 bases for V and 1 base for J; bases not matched to a gene: 4. Germline lookup yields CDR1 SGHNT and CDR2 YYREEE (reference sequence). This CDR3 is built from 16 residues. The DNA for the CDR3 is TGTGCCAGCAGCTCAACGACTAGCGGGAACACCGGGGAGCTGTTTTTT. Encoded protein: CASSSTTSGNTGELFF.

This clonotype was detected ten times or more. The chain uses TRBV7-2 and TRBJ1-2; no reliable D call. CDR3 length: 11 amino acids. V dropped 7 bases and J dropped 1 base, with 4 bases sitting between them. In germline, CDR1 is SGHTA, CDR2 FQGNSA. CDR3 protein: CASTFNYGYTF. CDR3 coding DNA: TGTGCCAGCACCTTTAACTATGGCTACACCTTC.

Turning to this clonotype: Just one base apart from a much larger clone, this may be a read error. The gene calls are TRBV6-1 and TRBJ2-7, with no clear D. Germline lookup yields CDR1 MNHNS and CDR2 SASEGT. The CDR3 totals 14 residues. V shed 0 bases and J shed 6 bases, with 12 bases lying between them. In DNA, the CDR3 is TGTGCCAGCAGTGAAGCCCCCGGACCTGGCGAGCAGTACTTC. Its translation is CASSEAPGPGEQYF.